These 20 T cell receptor beta chains originate from one sample sequenced in a study of blood T cells in healthy people across ages. It was with a sample-barcoded 5' primer and a J-beta primer mix that a second PCR of about 6 to 12 cycles was run. From the 5' RACE reads, TCRdb called clonotypes with MiXCR, one entry per CDR3 protein. The sample contains around 970,000 distinct CDR3 sequences, roughly 50% of which appear only once. The specimen was blood. The receptors shown here come from a woman aged 55-75 years in good health.

The rearrangement uses TRBV6-2 or TRBV6-3 and TRBJ2-7; the D is unclear. Trimming took off 5 bases at V and 3 bases at J, with 17 bases between the two ends. The CDR3 consists of 15 residues. CDR1 and CDR2 from the germline V gene are MNHEY and SVGEGT. In nucleotides, the CDR3 is TGTGCCAGCAGTACGTACATGCGGATCCGCTACGAGCAGTACTTC. It is translated as CASSTYMRIRYEQYF.

CDR3 sequence reads: CASSQVYSSYEQYF. CDR3 nucleotides: TGTGCCAGCAGCCAAGTTTACAGCTCCTACGAGCAGTACTTC. V usage is TRBV4-2 and J usage is TRBJ2-7; no reliable D call. Trimming removed 1 base from V and 0 bases from J, with 7 bases in between. CDR3 size: 14 residues. The germline gives CDR1 LGHNA, CDR2 YNFKEQ.

This clonotype was counted between two and nine times. This chain links TRBV25-1 with TRBJ2-7; 7 positions agree with TRBD1. Per germline, CDR1 MGHDK and CDR2 SYGVNS. This CDR3 contains 15 residues. Germline trimming cut 0 bases from V and 6 bases from J; bases unmatched to any gene: 8. CDR3 DNA sequence: TGTGCCAGCAGTGAATATAGGGGACAGTTCGGCGAGCAGTACTTC. This sequence encodes CASSEYRGQFGEQYF.

This clonotype was observed a few times. The chain is built from TRBV11-2 and TRBJ2-7, with D possibly being TRBD1 or TRBD2 (5 bases each). The CDR3 is 16 amino acids. The V end lost 0 bases, the J end lost 4 bases, and 16 bases lay between the germline ends. CDR1 and CDR2 (germline): SGHAT, FQNNGV. CDR3 coding DNA: TGTGCCAGCAGCTTAGAACAGATCTCGGGACCTTACGAGCAGTACTTC. It translates to CASSLEQISGPYEQYF.

This clonotype was seen only a few times. V gene TRBV7-2 combines with J gene TRBJ2-4; 13 bases align to TRBD2. CDR3 size: 17 residues. Germline CDR1 is SGHTA and CDR2 is FQGNSA. J gave up 4 bases and V 4 bases, and 7 bases lay outside the gene matches. The CDR3 sequence: CASSSGTSGRAKNIQYF. In nucleotides, the CDR3 is TGTGCCAGCAGCTCGGGAACTAGCGGGAGGGCAAAAAACATTCAGTACTTC.

The table lists this clonotype with a few counts. The J gene is TRBJ1-1, the V gene TRBV25-1, with D uncertain. V was shortened by 3 bases and J by 2 bases, with 10 bases between the two germline ends. This CDR3 is built from 14 residues. CDR1 is MGHDK, CDR2 SYGVNS, per germline. CDR3 bases: TGTGCCAGCAGTGACCCATCCTCAAACACTGAAGCTTTCTTT. Amino acids: CASSDPSSNTEAFF.

This clonotype was counted a few times. CDR3 sequence (DNA): TGCGCCAGCAGTCATGGGGCCGGGACAGGGAGGGCCTCCGAGCAGTACTTC. Residues: CASSHGAGTGRASEQYF. The chain carries TRBV5-1 and TRBJ2-7, with 9 bases aligning to TRBD1. Germline V gene sequence: CDR1 SGHRS, CDR2 YFSETQ. With 5 bases clipped from V and 6 bases from J, the junction kept 18 bases outside the gene matches. The CDR3 runs to 17 residues.

As for this clonotype: The junction does not match germline at one end; this may be a read error. The V call is TRBV13, the J call TRBJ2-3; maybe TRBD2 (6 bases). Germline lookup yields CDR1 PRHDT and CDR2 FYEKMQ (reference sequence). This CDR3 spans 14 amino acids. CDR3 nucleotide sequence: TGTGCCAGCAGCCTCGGGAGTTCCACAGATGCGCAGTATTTT. Translating gives CASSLGSSTDAQYF. Drawing the rest from reference TRBV13 and TRBJ2-3, the complete variable domain is AAGVIQSPRHLIKEKRETATLKCYPIPRHDTVYWYQQGPGQDPQFLISFYEKMQSDKGSIPDRFSAQQFSDYHSELNMSSLELGDSALYFCASSLGSSTDAQYFGPGTRLTVL.

V is TRBV6-6 and J is TRBJ2-5; 7 bases match TRBD2. V lost 1 base to trimming and J lost 3 bases; unmatched junction nucleotides: 8. CDR3 length equals 16 residues. Per germline, CDR1 MNHNY and CDR2 SVGAGI (reference sequence). The CDR3 region is CASSYFVGRGEETQYF. The CDR3 bases are TGTGCCAGCAGTTACTTCGTAGGCCGGGGGGAAGAGACCCAGTACTTC.

J is TRBJ2-7 and V is TRBV3-1; D call uncertain. The CDR3 is 13 residues long. V was pared by 8 bases and J by 0 bases, with 11 bases between. Germline V gene data show CDR1 as LGHDT and CDR2 as YNNKEL (reference sequence). The CDR3 DNA follows: TGTGCCAGCTCCATGACAACCTCCTACGAGCAGTACTTC. It yields the protein CASSMTTSYEQYF.

This clonotype was seen more than once but under ten times. The chain employs TRBV2 and TRBJ2-4; D is ambiguous. The DNA end is more similar to TRBJ2-7, so the J call may be wrong. CDR3 length: 14 amino acids. Germline CDR1 reads SNHLY; CDR2 reads FYNNEI. CDR3 DNA sequence: TGTGCCAGCAGTTTCATGGCACAATACTACGAGCAGTACTTC. The encoded protein is CASSFMAQYYEQYF.

This clonotype was seen a few times. The rearrangement links TRBV20-1 to TRBJ2-7; no clear D. CDR3 length: 10 residues. V was trimmed by 3 bases and J by 3 bases, leaving 3 bases between them. Germline loops: CDR1 DFQATT, CDR2 SNEGSKA (reference sequence). In nucleotides, the CDR3 is TGCAGTGCTAGCGGCTACGAGCAGTACTTC. This sequence encodes CSASGYEQYF.

The V call is TRBV7-9, the J call TRBJ2-1; D may be TRBD1 (5 bases). There are 15 residues in the CDR3. V lost 4 bases and J lost 1, with 11 bases in between. Germline-derived CDR1 and CDR2 are SEHNR and FQNEAQ (reference sequence). DNA for the CDR3: TGTGCCAGCAGCTCCCAAGGGGCGTCCTACAATGAGCAGTTCTTC. Its translation: CASSSQGASYNEQFF.

The genes are TRBV6-6 and TRBJ2-5; D gene ambiguous. The V gene lost 7 bases and the J gene lost 12 bases, with 15 bases spanning the gap. Germline-derived CDR1 and CDR2 are MNHNY and SVGAGI (reference sequence). CDR3 length: 11 amino acids. CDR3 sequence: CASTLSPVEYF. The CDR3 region has the DNA TGTGCCAGCACCCTTAGCCCTGTTGAGTACTTC.

This chain uses TRBV12-3 or TRBV12-4 with TRBJ2-1; D gene uncertain. The CDR3 is made up of 13 amino acids. V was trimmed by 2 bases and J by 9 bases, leaving 11 bases between them. The CDR3 DNA reads TGTGCCAGCAGTTTAAGTAGGTGGGGTGAGCAGTTCTTC. The encoded protein is CASSLSRWGEQFF.

This chain uses TRBV27 with TRBJ2-4; maybe TRBD2 (6 bases). V was clipped by 5 bases and J by 6 bases, with 11 bases between them. The CDR3 sequence is 13 residues long. The germline V gene encodes CDR1 MNHEY and CDR2 SMNVEV (reference sequence). The CDR3 here is CASSTVGGNIQYF. The DNA of the CDR3 is TGTGCCAGCAGTACAGTCGGGGGAAACATTCAGTACTTC.

On this clonotype: The junction does not match germline at one end; this may be a read error. The CDR3 DNA reads TGTGCCAGCACGGGCGGGATTTCCTCCCACGAGCAGTACTTC. Translated, it gives CASTGGISSHEQYF. The chain combines TRBV6-1 with TRBJ2-4; the D gene is possibly TRBD2 (6 bases). The DNA end is a closer match to TRBJ2-7, so the J assignment may be wrong. The CDR3 is made up of 14 amino acids. Germline lookup yields CDR1 MNHNS and CDR2 SASEGT.

The gene calls are TRBV9 and TRBJ2-5, with 9 bases fitting TRBD1. V was clipped by 4 bases and J by 5 bases; unmatched bases: 9. Germline V gives CDR1 SGDLS, CDR2 YYNGEE. The CDR3 has 15 amino acids. CDR3 sequence: CASSSEGTGRETQYF. CDR3 coding DNA: TGTGCCAGCAGCTCAGAGGGGACAGGGAGGGAGACCCAGTACTTC.

This clonotype was recorded a few times. The V call is TRBV29-1, the J call TRBJ2-3; TRBD2 agrees at 8 bases. Germline CDR1 is SQVTM and CDR2 is ANQGSEA. The J segment lost 0 bases and the V segment lost 6 bases, leaving 5 bases of the junction unmatched. The CDR3 runs to 14 residues. The CDR3 sequence: CSVRGGASTDTQYF. The CDR3 bases are TGCAGCGTCCGGGGGGGGGCTAGCACAGATACGCAGTATTTT.

The chain joins TRBV20-1 to TRBJ2-6; 11 bases match TRBD2. The CDR3 totals 23 residues. J was trimmed by 2 bases and V by 1 base; bases with no gene match: 22. The germline V gene has CDR1 DFQATT and CDR2 SNEGSKA (reference sequence). As DNA, the CDR3 is TGCAGTGCTAGAGGCCCTTCCTCTCTAGCGGGAGGATCTAGCGGAACTGGGGCCAACGTCCTGACTTTC. Translation: CSARGPSSLAGGSSGTGANVLTF.